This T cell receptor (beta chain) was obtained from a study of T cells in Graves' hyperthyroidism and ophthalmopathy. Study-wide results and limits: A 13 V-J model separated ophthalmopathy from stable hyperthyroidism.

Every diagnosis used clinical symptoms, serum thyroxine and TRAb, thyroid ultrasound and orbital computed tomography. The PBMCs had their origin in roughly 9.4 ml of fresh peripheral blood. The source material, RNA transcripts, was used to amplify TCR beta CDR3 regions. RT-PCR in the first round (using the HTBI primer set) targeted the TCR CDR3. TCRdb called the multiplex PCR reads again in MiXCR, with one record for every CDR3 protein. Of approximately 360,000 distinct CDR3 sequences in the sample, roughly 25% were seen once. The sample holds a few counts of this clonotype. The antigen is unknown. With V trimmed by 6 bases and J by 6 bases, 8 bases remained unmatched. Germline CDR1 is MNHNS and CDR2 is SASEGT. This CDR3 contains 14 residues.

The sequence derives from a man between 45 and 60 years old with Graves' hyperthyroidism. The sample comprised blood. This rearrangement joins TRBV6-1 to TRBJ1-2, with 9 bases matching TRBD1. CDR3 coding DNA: TGTGCCAGCAGCCTGACAGGGGGGTATGATGGCTACACCTTC. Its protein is CASSLTGGYDGYTF.